This T cell receptor (beta chain) appears in the sequencing data of a study of blood T cell repertoires in COVID-19. On the study more broadly: Acute and convalescent COVID-19 samples came from the United States, Italy and Spain. T cells, B-cell-depleted T cells, or PBMCs provided the cDNA or gDNA that served as material.

CDR1 GTSNPN and CDR2 SVGIG come from the germline V gene (reference sequence). CDR3 size: 14 residues. J lost 1 base, V lost 4 bases, and 5 bases had no gene match. Using immunoSEQ multiplex PCR, the repertoire was profiled, and TCRdb retains in-frame clones only, with some absent. The sample carries about 170,000 clones, roughly 80% recorded once. All recovered Cohort 3 donors got two negative PCRs, got clearance, or saw symptom resolution. The sequenced material came from PBMCs or T cells enriched from blood (not recorded which). V is TRBV30 and J is TRBJ2-3; 7 bases align to TRBD2. This TCR was sampled from a woman aged 50 to 60 who had recovered from COVID-19. The CDR3 nucleotides are TGTGCCTGGACGAACGCGGGGGGCACAGATACGCAGTATTTT. Amino acids: CAWTNAGGTDTQYF.